This T cell receptor (beta chain) was sequenced during a study of blood T cell repertoires in COVID-19. The wider study: Donors in the United States, Italy and Spain gave samples during acute or convalescent COVID-19. T cells, B-cell-depleted T cells, or PBMCs supplied cDNA or gDNA.

CDR1 and CDR2 from the germline V gene are MDHEN and SYDVKM. J lost 3 bases, V lost 6 bases, and 8 bases had no gene match. The CDR3 consists of 15 residues. Original processing methods: Amplified reference gene primers provided the basis for estimating nucleated cell counts. TCRdb's table, derived via immunoSEQ multiplex PCR, lists solely in-frame clones and lacks some. The DNA gave D and trimming, while V, J and clone size come from that table. The data hold under 200,000 clones, with approximately 83% observed a single time. What was sequenced was peripheral blood. The clonotype comes from a human donor in a cohort sampled during active COVID-19. This chain links TRBV28 with TRBJ2-3, with 8 bases lining up with TRBD1. The chain's CDR3 is CASSPDREVTDTQYF. In DNA, the CDR3 is TGTGCCAGCAGCCCGGACAGGGAAGTGACAGATACGCAGTATTTT.